Listed below are T cell receptor beta chains from one sample, sequenced in a study of metastatic and nonmetastatic thyroid tumors. TCRdb reprocessed the PCR reads using MiXCR. The sample includes 39,000 or so clones, less than 60% seen only once; the top ten take roughly 25%. Input material: tumor tissue. Receptor source: a male donor with papillary thyroid cancer or a benign thyroid nodule (not recorded which). Some clones in this sample may be carry-over from other donors' samples. The CDR3 runs from the conserved cysteine through the conserved F or W. The order of the fields is CDR3 DNA, CDR3 protein, clone size, D gene, J gene, V gene. D genes are given only for firm matches. The size entry is marked missing in some rows and otherwise reads once, few, many or a size class.

TGTGCCTGGCAGGGTAGCTACGAGCAGTACTTC | CAWQGSYEQYF | - | - | TRBJ2-7 | TRBV30
TGTGCCTGGAGTGAAGGATCAGGGGCCAACGTCCTGACTTTC | CAWSEGSGANVLTF | - | - | TRBJ2-6 | TRBV30
TGTGCCAGCACCCTGGTGGAGAGCACTGAAGCTTTCTTT | CASTLVESTEAFF | few | - | TRBJ1-1 | TRBV2
TGTGCCAGCAGCTTGGGACAGGGGGCAGGTGAGACCCAGTACTTC | CASSLGQGAGETQYF | - | TRBD1 | TRBJ2-5 | TRBV5-5
TGTGCCAGCAGAATGGGCTACTCCTACGAGCAGTACTTC | CASRMGYSYEQYF | few | - | TRBJ2-7 | TRBV6-1
TGTGCCACCAGGGACTGGGGGGGAGATACGCAGTATTTT | CATRDWGGDTQYF | few | TRBD2 | TRBJ2-3 | TRBV6-1
TGTGCCAGCAGTTTAGGGGGGGCCGACCAGTCCTACGAGCAGTACTTC | CASSLGGADQSYEQYF | few | - | TRBJ2-7 | TRBV28
TGCGCCAGCAGCAACTCGACAGGATCAGATACACAGTATTTT | CASSNSTGSDTQYF | - | - | TRBJ2-3 | TRBV5-1
TGTGCCAGCAGTTTAGTGTTACAGGGTGAAGCTTTCTTT | CASSLVLQGEAFF | few | - | TRBJ1-1 | TRBV12-3/TRBV12-4
TGTGCCAGCTCACCAGATTACGAGCAGTACTTC | CASSPDYEQYF | - | - | TRBJ2-7 | TRBV18
TGCAGTGCGAGGGGACAATTTATAATGCCCCAGCATTTT | CSARGQFIMPQHF | - | - | TRBJ1-5 | TRBV20-1
TGTGCCAGTCGGGCAGGGGGCCTCTATAGCAATCAGCCCCAGCATTTT | CASRAGGLYSNQPQHF | few | TRBD1 | TRBJ1-5 | TRBV27
TGCAGTGCCAAGCTCGCCCCGGGACCCGCGTTGTCCTACGAGCAGTACTTC | CSAKLAPGPALSYEQYF | few | - | TRBJ2-7 | TRBV20-1
TGCGCCAGCAGCCAAGATTGGGGGACAGGGGGCGCAAAGGGCTACACCTTC | CASSQDWGTGGAKGYTF | - | TRBD1 | TRBJ1-2 | TRBV4-1
TGTGCCAGCAGTTACAAGGGGAGGAGCCACAATGAGCAGTTCTTC | CASSYKGRSHNEQFF | - | - | TRBJ2-1 | TRBV6-6
TGTGCCAGCAAATTAGCGGGGGCGAATAACAATGAGCAGTTCTTC | CASKLAGANNNEQFF | few | TRBD2 | TRBJ2-1 | TRBV7-2
TGTGCCAGCTCACCATCTCAGACAGTTTATGGCTACACCTTC | CASSPSQTVYGYTF | - | - | TRBJ1-2 | TRBV18
TGTGCCAGTAGTACCCGCTCCGGATACGAGCAGCACTTC | CASSTRSGYEQHF | - | - | TRBJ2-7 | TRBV19
TGCGCCAGCAGCCAATCGCCCTCCGGGACTAGCGGGAGCCCCCACTACGAGCAGTACTTC | CASSQSPSGTSGSPHYEQYF | - | TRBD2 | TRBJ2-7 | TRBV4-1
TGTGCCAGTAGCAGGGGACCTAGCACAGATACGCAGTATTTT | CASSRGPSTDTQYF | once | - | TRBJ2-3 | TRBV11-2
TGCAGTGCTAGTCGTAGCGGGGGGGTCTGGGACGAGCAGTACTTC | CSASRSGGVWDEQYF | - | TRBD2 | TRBJ2-7 | TRBV20-1
TGCAGTGCTAGGACAAAAGGGGGTGTTTACACCGGGGAGCTGTTTTTT | CSARTKGGVYTGELFF | - | - | TRBJ2-2 | TRBV20-1
TGTGCCAGCAGCCTTAGGGGACATTCTTCCTACGAGCAGTACTTC | CASSLRGHSSYEQYF | - | - | TRBJ2-7 | TRBV3-1